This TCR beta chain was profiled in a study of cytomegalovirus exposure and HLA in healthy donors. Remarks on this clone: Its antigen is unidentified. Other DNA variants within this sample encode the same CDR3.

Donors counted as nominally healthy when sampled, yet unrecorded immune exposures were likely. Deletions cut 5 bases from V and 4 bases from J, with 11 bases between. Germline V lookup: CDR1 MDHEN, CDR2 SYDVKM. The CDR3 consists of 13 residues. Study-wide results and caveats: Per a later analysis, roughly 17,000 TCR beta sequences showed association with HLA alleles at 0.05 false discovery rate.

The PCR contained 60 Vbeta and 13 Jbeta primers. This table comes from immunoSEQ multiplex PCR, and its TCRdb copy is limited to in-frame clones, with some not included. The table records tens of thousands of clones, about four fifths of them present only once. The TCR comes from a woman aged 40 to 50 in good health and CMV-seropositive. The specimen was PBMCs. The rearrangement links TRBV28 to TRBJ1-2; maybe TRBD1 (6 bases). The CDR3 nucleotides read TGTGCCAGCAGTATCGGGGGGCCCTATGGCTACACCTTC. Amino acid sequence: CASSIGGPYGYTF.